One sample yielded the 2 T cell receptor beta chains listed below, sequenced in a study of CD8+CD57+ T cells in acquired aplastic anemia. It was genomic DNA that served as the template for profiling TCR beta VDJ and CDR3. Via MiXCR, TCRdb re-called the reads, giving one row per CDR3 protein. The top ten clones hold about 2.5% of a sample with roughly 130,000 distinct CDR3 sequences, about 46% of them seen once. Sequenced sample: sorted CD4+, CD8+, or CD8+CD57+ T cells (not recorded which) from PBMCs. All receptors derive from a human donor in good health, serving as a control.

This clonotype showed up just once. The V and J genes are TRBV9 and TRBJ1-5, with D unclear. CDR3 length: 14 residues. The V gene's germline CDR1 is SGDLS and CDR2 YYNGEE. V was cut by 0 bases and J by 3 bases, with 7 bases left in between. The CDR3 DNA sequence: TGTGCCAGCAGCGTAGAAGGGTCCAATCAGCCCCAGCATTTT. It yields the protein CASSVEGSNQPQHF.

This clonotype was detected ten times or more. The chain couples TRBV6-5 to TRBJ2-1, with 10 nucleotides matching TRBD2. The CDR3 contains 17 residues. The trim removed 2 bases at V and 6 bases at J, leaving 10 bases unmatched. The germline V gene has CDR1 MNHEY and CDR2 SVGAGI. The CDR3 DNA reads as TGTGCCAGCAGTTACGCCGTCGCTAGACTAGCGGGCAATGAGCAGTTCTTC. This sequence encodes CASSYAVARLAGNEQFF.